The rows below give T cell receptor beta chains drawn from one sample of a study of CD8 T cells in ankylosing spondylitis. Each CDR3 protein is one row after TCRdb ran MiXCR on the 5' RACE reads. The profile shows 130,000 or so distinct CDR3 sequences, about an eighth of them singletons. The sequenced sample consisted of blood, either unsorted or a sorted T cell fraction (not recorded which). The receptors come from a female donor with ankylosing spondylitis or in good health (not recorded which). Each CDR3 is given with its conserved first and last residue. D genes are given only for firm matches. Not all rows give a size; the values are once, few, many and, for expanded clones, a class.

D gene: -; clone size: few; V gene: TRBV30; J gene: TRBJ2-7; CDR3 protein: CAWGGISYEQYF; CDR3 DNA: TGTGCCTGGGGGGGCATCTCCTACGAGCAGTACTTC
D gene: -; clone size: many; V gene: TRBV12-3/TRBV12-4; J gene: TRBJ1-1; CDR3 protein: CASSLSAEAFF; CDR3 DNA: TGTGCCAGCAGCCTCTCGGCTGAAGCTTTCTTT
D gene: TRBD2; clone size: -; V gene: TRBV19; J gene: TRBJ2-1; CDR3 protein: CASSIFGGRVGEQFF; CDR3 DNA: TGTGCCAGTAGTATCTTTGGCGGGAGAGTTGGTGAGCAGTTCTTC
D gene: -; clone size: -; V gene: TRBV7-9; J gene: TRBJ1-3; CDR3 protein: CASSPTISSGNTIYF; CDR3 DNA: TGTGCCAGCAGTCCTACAATCAGCTCTGGAAACACCATATATTTT
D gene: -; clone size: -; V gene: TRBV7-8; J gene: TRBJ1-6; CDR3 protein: CANSPRQGPSQALHF; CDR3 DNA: TGTGCCAACAGCCCCCGCCAGGGCCCGAGTCAGGCTCTCCACTTT
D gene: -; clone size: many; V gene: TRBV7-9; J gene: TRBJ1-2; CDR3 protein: CASSFGTYYGYTF; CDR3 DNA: TGTGCCAGCAGCTTCGGGACATACTATGGCTACACCTTC
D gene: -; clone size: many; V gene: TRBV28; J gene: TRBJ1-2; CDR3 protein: CARSRQRGDYGYTF; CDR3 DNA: TGTGCCAGATCAAGACAGCGCGGGGACTATGGCTACACCTTC
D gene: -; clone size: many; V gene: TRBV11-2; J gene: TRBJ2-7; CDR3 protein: CASSLDRRYEQYF; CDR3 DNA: TGTGCCAGCAGCTTGGATAGGAGATACGAGCAGTACTTC
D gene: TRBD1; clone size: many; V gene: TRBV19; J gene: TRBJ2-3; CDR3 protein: CASKQQGGDTQYF; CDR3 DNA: TGTGCCAGTAAGCAACAGGGGGGAGATACGCAGTATTTT
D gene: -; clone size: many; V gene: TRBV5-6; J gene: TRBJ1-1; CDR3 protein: CASSPPGLNTEAFF; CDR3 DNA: TGTGCCAGCAGTCCACCGGGGCTGAACACTGAAGCTTTCTTT
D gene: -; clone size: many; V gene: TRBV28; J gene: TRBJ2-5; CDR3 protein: CASSSPISPQETQYF; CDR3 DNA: TGTGCCAGCAGTTCCCCGATCTCTCCGCAAGAGACCCAGTACTTC
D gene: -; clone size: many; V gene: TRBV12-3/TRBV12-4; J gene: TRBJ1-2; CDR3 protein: CASSFKAYGYTF; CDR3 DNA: TGTGCCAGCAGTTTTAAGGCCTATGGCTACACCTTC
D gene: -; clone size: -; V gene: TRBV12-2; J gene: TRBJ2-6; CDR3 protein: CASPPTLGHGGANVLTF; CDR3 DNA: TGTGCAAGTCCCCCCACATTGGGGCACGGTGGGGCCAACGTCCTGACTTTC
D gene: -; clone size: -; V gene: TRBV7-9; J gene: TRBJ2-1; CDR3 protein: CASSPTGTPYNEQFF; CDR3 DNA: TGTGCCAGCAGCCCAACAGGCACCCCTTACAATGAGCAGTTCTTC
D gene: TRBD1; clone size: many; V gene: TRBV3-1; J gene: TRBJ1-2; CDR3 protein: CASSQVGTEANYGYTF; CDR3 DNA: TGTGCCAGCAGCCAGGTCGGGACAGAAGCTAACTATGGCTACACCTTC
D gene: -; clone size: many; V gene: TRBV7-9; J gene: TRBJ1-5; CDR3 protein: CASSLLLGQPQHF; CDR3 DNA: TGTGCCAGCAGCTTACTGTTAGGCCAGCCCCAGCATTTT
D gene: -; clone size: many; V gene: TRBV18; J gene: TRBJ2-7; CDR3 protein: CASSPVQVGYEQYF; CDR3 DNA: TGTGCCAGCTCACCCGTACAGGTGGGCTACGAGCAGTACTTC
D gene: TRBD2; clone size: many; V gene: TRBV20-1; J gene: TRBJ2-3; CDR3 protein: CSASEGGGRTDTQYF; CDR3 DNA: TGCAGTGCTAGTGAGGGCGGGGGACGCACAGATACGCAGTATTTT
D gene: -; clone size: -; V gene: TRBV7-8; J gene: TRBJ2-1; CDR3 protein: CASSLITPLTPSYNEQFF; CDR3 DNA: TGTGCCAGCAGCCTTATTACCCCACTTACGCCGTCCTACAATGAGCAGTTCTTC
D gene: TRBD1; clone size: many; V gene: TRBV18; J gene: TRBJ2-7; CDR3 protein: CASSPPGQGFEQYF; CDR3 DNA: TGTGCCAGCTCACCTCCGGGACAGGGATTCGAGCAGTACTTC
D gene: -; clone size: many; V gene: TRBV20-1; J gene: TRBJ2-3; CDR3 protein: CSAWLLSTDTQYF; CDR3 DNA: TGCAGTGCATGGCTTCTTAGCACAGATACGCAGTATTTT
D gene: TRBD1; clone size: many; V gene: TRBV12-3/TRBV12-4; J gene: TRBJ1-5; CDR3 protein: CASRSQGARGNQPQHF; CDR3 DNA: TGTGCCAGCAGGTCACAGGGGGCGCGAGGCAATCAGCCCCAGCATTTT
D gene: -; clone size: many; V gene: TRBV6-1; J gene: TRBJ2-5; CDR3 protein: CASSPGTRKETQYF; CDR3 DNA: TGTGCCAGCAGCCCCGGGACGAGGAAAGAGACCCAGTACTTC
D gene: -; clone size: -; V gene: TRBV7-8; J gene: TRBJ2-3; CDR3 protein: CASSSSPDSTQYF; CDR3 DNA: TGTGCCAGCAGCTCGTCCCCTGACTCTACGCAGTATTTT
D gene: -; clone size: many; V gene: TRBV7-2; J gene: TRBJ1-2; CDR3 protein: CASSFRQNSFGGYTF; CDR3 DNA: TGTGCCAGCAGCTTTCGTCAGAACAGTTTCGGTGGCTACACCTTC
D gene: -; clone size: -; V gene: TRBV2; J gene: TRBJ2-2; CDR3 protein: CASSVPPGVWGEDTGELFF; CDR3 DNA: TGTGCCAGCAGCGTACCGCCAGGGGTTTGGGGTGAGGACACCGGGGAGCTGTTTTTT
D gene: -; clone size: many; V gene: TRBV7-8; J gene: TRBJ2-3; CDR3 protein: CASSLMGGTEDTQYF; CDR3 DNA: TGTGCCAGCAGCTTAATGGGCGGGACGGAAGATACGCAGTATTTT
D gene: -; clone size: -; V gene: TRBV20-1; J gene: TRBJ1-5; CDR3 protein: CSAPQRAFNQPQHF; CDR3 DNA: TGCAGTGCCCCTCAAAGGGCATTCAATCAGCCCCAGCATTTT
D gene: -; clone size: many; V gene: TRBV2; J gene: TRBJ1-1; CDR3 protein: CASSESGQSTEAFF; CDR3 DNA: TGTGCCAGCAGTGAATCCGGACAGTCCACTGAAGCTTTCTTT
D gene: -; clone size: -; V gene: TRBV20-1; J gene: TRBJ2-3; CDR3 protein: CSASWGREDTQYF; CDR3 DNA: TGCAGTGCTAGTTGGGGGCGGGAAGATACGCAGTATTTT
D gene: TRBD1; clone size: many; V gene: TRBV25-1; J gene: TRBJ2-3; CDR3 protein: CASSESSHRDRGADTQYF; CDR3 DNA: TGTGCCAGCAGTGAATCCTCTCACCGGGACAGGGGAGCAGATACGCAGTATTTT
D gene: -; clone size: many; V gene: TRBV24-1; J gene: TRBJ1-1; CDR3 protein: CATSSGTSGTTEAFF; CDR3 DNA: TGTGCCACCAGTTCAGGGACCTCAGGAACCACTGAAGCTTTCTTT
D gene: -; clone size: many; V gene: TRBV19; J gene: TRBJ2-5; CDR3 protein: CASSSQGGETQYF; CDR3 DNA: TGTGCCAGTAGTTCACAGGGAGGAGAGACCCAGTACTTC
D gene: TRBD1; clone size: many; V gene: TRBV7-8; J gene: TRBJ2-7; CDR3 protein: CASSIRDRVYEQYF; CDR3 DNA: TGTGCCAGCAGCATCCGGGACAGGGTCTACGAGCAGTACTTC
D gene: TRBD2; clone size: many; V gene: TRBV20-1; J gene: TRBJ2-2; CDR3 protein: CSARDLGSTSGSTGELFF; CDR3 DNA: TGCAGTGCTAGAGATCTCGGGTCCACTAGCGGGAGCACCGGGGAGCTGTTTTTT
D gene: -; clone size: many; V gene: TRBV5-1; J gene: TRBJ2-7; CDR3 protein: CASSLVGGQNYEQYF; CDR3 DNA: TGCGCCAGCAGCTTGGTTGGCGGACAGAACTACGAGCAGTACTTC
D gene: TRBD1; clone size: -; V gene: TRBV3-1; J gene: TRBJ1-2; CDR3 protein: CASSPTGVSGYTF; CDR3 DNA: TGTGCCAGCAGCCCAACAGGGGTCAGTGGCTACACCTTC
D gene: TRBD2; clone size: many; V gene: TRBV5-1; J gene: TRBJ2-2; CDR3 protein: CASKNLLAGGRGELFF; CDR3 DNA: TGCGCCAGCAAGAACCTCCTAGCGGGGGGTCGCGGGGAGCTGTTTTTT
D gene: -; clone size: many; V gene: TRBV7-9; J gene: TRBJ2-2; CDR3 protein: CASSLIPSGELFF; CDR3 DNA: TGTGCCAGCAGCTTAATACCATCCGGGGAGCTGTTTTTT
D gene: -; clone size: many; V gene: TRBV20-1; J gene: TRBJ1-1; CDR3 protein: CSAQYRAGYTEAFF; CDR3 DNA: TGCAGTGCTCAGTACAGGGCCGGGTACACTGAAGCTTTCTTT
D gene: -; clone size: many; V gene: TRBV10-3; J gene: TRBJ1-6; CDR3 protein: CPQSKEGERGPKNSPLHF; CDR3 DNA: TGTCCACAATCCAAAGAAGGGGAGAGAGGACCGAAGAATTCACCCCTCCACTTT
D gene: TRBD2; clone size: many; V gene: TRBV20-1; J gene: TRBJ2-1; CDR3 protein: CSARAPPGSGGYNEQFF; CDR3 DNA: TGCAGTGCTAGAGCACCCCCCGGGAGCGGGGGTTACAATGAGCAGTTCTTC
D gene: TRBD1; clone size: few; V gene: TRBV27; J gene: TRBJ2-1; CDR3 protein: CASSLSSQGAHNEQFF; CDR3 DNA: TGTGCCAGCAGTTTATCGAGTCAGGGGGCTCACAATGAGCAGTTCTTC
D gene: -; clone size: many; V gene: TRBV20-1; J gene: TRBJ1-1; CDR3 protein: CSARESGGMNTEAFF; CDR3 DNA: TGCAGTGCTAGAGAATCGGGGGGCATGAACACTGAAGCTTTCTTT
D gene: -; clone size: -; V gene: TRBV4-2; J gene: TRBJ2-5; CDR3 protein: CASSPYNAAQETQYF; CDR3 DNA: TGTGCCAGCAGCCCCTATAACGCGGCCCAAGAGACCCAGTACTTC
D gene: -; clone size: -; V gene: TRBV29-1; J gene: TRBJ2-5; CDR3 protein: CSVGAGGTQYF; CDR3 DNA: TGCAGCGTTGGAGCTGGGGGGACCCAGTACTTC
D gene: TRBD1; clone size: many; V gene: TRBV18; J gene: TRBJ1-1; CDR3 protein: CASSPRQGEAFF; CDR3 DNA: TGTGCCAGCTCACCACGACAGGGTGAAGCTTTCTTT
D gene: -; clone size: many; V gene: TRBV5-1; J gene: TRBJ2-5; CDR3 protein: CASSLELETQYF; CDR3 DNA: TGCGCCAGCAGCTTGGAACTGGAGACCCAGTACTTC
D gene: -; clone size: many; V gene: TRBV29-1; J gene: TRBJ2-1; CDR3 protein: CSVVYPSSYNEQFF; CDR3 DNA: TGCAGCGTTGTTTATCCCAGCTCCTACAATGAGCAGTTCTTC
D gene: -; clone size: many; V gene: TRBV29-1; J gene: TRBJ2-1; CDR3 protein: CSVDSGPLYNEQFF; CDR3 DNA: TGCAGCGTTGATTCCGGGCCCCTATACAATGAGCAGTTCTTC
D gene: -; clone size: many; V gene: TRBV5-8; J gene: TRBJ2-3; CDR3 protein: CASSLRSVGADTQYF; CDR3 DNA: TGTGCCAGCAGCTTGAGATCGGTGGGGGCAGATACGCAGTATTTT
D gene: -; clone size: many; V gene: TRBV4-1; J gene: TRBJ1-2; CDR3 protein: CASSQDQGYNYGYTF; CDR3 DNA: TGCGCCAGCAGCCAAGATCAGGGTTATAACTATGGCTACACCTTC
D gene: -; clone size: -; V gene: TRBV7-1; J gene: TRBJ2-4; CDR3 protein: CASSSRVLRRNIQYF; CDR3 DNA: TGTGCCAGCAGCTCCCGGGTCCTCCGACGGAACATTCAGTACTTC
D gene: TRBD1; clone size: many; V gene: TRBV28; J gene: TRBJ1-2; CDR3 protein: CASRTGQTNYGYTF; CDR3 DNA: TGTGCCAGCAGAACGGGACAGACTAACTATGGCTACACCTTC
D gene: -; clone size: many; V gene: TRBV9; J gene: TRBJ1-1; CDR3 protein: CASSVGPGRGTEAFF; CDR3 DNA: TGTGCCAGCAGCGTTGGGCCGGGGCGGGGCACTGAAGCTTTCTTT
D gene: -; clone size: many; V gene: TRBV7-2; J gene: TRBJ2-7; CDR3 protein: CASSLHFGLYEQYF; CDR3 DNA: TGTGCCAGCAGCTTACATTTCGGGCTCTACGAGCAGTACTTC